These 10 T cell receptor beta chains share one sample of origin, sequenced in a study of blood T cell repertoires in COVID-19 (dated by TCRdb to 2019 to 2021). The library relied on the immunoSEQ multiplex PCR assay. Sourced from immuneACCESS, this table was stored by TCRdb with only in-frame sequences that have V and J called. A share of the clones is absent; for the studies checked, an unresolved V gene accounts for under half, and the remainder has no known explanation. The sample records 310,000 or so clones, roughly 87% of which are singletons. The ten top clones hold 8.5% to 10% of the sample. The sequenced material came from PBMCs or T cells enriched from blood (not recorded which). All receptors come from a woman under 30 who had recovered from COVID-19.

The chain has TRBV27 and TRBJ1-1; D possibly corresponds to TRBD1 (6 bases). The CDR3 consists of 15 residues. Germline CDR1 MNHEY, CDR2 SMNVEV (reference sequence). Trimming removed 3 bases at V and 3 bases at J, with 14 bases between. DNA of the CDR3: TGTGCCAGCAGTTTGACAGGCCCCGGGGACACTGAAGCTTTCTTT. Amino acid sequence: CASSLTGPGDTEAFF.

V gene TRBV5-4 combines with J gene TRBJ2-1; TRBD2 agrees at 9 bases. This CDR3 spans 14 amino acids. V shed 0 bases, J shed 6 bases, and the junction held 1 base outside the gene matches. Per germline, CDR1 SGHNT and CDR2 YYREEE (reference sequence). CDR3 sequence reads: CASSLALAGNEQFF. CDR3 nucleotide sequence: TGTGCCAGCAGCTTGGCACTAGCGGGCAATGAGCAGTTCTTC.

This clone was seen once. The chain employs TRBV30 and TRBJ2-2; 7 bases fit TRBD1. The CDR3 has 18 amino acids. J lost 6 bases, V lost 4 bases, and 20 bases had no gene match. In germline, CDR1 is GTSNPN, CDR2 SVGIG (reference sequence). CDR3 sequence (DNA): TGTGCCTGGACTAATACAGGGGTAGGTCTGGACAATCCCGGGGAGCTGTTTTTT. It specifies CAWTNTGVGLDNPGELFF.

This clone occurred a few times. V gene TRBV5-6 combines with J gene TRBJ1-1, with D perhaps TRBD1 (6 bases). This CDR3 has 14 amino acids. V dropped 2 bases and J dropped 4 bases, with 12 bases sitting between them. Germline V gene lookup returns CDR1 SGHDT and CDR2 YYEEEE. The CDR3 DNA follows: TGTGCCAGCAGCTTTACAGGGTTAGGCACTGAAGCTTTCTTT. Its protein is CASSFTGLGTEAFF.

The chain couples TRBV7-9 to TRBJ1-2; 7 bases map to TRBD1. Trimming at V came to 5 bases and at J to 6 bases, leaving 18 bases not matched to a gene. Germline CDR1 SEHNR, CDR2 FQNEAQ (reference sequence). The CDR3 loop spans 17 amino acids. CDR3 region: CASSAQRQGFPFDGYTF. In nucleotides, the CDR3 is TGTGCCAGCAGCGCTCAGCGACAGGGTTTCCCATTTGATGGCTACACCTTC.

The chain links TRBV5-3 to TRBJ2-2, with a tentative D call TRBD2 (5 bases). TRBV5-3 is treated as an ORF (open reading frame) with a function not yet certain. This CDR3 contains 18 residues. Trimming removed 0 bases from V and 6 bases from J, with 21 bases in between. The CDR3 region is CARSLALAQDGWAGELFF. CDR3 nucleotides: TGTGCCAGAAGCTTGGCCCTAGCTCAGGATGGGTGGGCCGGGGAGCTGTTTTTT.

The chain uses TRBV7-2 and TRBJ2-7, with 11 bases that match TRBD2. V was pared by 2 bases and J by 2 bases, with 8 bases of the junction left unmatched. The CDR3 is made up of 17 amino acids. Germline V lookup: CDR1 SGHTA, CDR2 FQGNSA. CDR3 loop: CASSLRTSGSQTYEQYF. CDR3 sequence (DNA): TGTGCCAGCAGCTTAAGGACTAGCGGGTCACAAACCTACGAGCAGTACTTC.

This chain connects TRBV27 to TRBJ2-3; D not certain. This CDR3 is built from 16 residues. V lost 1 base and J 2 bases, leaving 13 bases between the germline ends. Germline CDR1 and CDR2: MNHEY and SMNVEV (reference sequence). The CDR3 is CASSLFPVLITDTQYF. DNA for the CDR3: TGTGCCAGCAGTTTATTCCCAGTTCTTATCACAGATACGCAGTATTTT.

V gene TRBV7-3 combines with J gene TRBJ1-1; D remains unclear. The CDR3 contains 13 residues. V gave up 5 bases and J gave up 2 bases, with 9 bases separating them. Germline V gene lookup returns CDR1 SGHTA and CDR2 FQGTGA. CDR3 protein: CASSQQINTEAFF. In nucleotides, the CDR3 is TGTGCCAGCAGCCAACAGATTAACACTGAAGCTTTCTTT.

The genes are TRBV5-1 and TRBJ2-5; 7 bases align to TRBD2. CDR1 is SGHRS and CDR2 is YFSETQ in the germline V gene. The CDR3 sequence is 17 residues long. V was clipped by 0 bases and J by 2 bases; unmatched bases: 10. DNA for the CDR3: TGCGCCAGCAGCTTGGCCCTATCGGCTAGCGGACAAGAGACCCAGTACTTC. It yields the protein CASSLALSASGQETQYF.